A selection of T cell receptor beta chains follows, all from one sample in a study of blood T cells in healthy people across ages. TCRdb re-analysed the 5' RACE reads in MiXCR, keeping a single row per CDR3 protein. The sample includes about 1.5 million distinct CDR3 sequences, roughly 43% of them seen just once. Material for sequencing was blood. All receptors derive from a woman between 18 and 29 years old in good health. Each CDR3 is given with its conserved first and last residue. A D gene is named only where the DNA matches it firmly. Some rows have no size entry. The others give once, few or many, or a class for an expanded clone.

v_call: TRBV6-2/TRBV6-3; d_call: .; j_call: TRBJ2-3; clone_size: few; cdr3_aa: CASSFFGITDTQYF; cdr3_nt: TGTGCCAGCAGTTTCTTTGGGATCACAGATACGCAGTATTTT
v_call: TRBV6-1; d_call: TRBD1; j_call: TRBJ2-3; clone_size: few; cdr3_aa: CATTTGATPDTQYF; cdr3_nt: TGTGCCACTACGACAGGGGCCACTCCAGATACGCAGTATTTT
v_call: TRBV21-1; d_call: .; j_call: TRBJ1-6; clone_size: few; cdr3_aa: CASSKNWRQAAPLHF; cdr3_nt: TGTGCCAGCAGCAAAAATTGGAGACAGGCGGCCCCCCTCCACTTT
v_call: TRBV20-1; d_call: .; j_call: TRBJ1-5; clone_size: many; cdr3_aa: CSALTPRQLSNQPQHF; cdr3_nt: TGCAGTGCCCTTACACCTAGGCAGTTAAGCAATCAGCCCCAGCATTTT
v_call: TRBV20-1; d_call: .; j_call: TRBJ2-1; clone_size: .; cdr3_aa: CSAAPPSGGRNNEQFF; cdr3_nt: TGCAGTGCAGCCCCTCCGTCCGGTGGGAGAAACAATGAGCAGTTCTTC
v_call: TRBV4-1; d_call: .; j_call: TRBJ1-6; clone_size: .; cdr3_aa: CASSQDSILSPLHF; cdr3_nt: TGCGCCAGCAGCCAAGATTCCATACTTTCACCCCTCCACTTT
v_call: TRBV7-2; d_call: .; j_call: TRBJ1-4; clone_size: few; cdr3_aa: CASTLSRINEKLFF; cdr3_nt: TGTGCCAGCACCCTGTCCCGGATTAATGAAAAACTGTTTTTT
v_call: TRBV5-1; d_call: TRBD1; j_call: TRBJ2-7; clone_size: .; cdr3_aa: CASSALQGPEQYF; cdr3_nt: TGCGCCAGCAGCGCACTACAGGGGCCCGAGCAGTACTTC
v_call: TRBV3-1; d_call: TRBD2; j_call: TRBJ2-3; clone_size: .; cdr3_aa: CASSSGGGVPDTQYF; cdr3_nt: TGTGCCAGCAGCTCGGGGGGGGGCGTGCCAGATACGCAGTATTTT
v_call: TRBV5-5; d_call: .; j_call: TRBJ1-2; clone_size: once; cdr3_aa: CASSPRTLEGYTF; cdr3_nt: TGTGCCAGCAGCCCTAGGACCCTGGAGGGCTACACCTTC
v_call: TRBV6-5; d_call: TRBD1; j_call: TRBJ1-5; clone_size: .; cdr3_aa: CASKPGQGTNQPQHF; cdr3_nt: TGTGCCAGCAAACCGGGACAGGGGACTAATCAGCCCCAGCATTTT
v_call: TRBV20-1; d_call: TRBD1; j_call: TRBJ2-7; clone_size: .; cdr3_aa: CSARGDRATYEQYF; cdr3_nt: TGCAGTGCTAGAGGGGACAGGGCAACGTACGAGCAGTACTTC
v_call: TRBV28; d_call: .; j_call: TRBJ2-7; clone_size: .; cdr3_aa: CASSLPSDGYEQYF; cdr3_nt: TGTGCCAGCAGTTTACCCTCCGATGGATACGAGCAGTACTTC
v_call: TRBV2; d_call: TRBD1; j_call: TRBJ1-1; clone_size: .; cdr3_aa: CASSQQGEHTEAFF; cdr3_nt: TGTGCCAGCAGCCAACAGGGGGAACACACTGAAGCTTTCTTT
v_call: TRBV20-1; d_call: .; j_call: TRBJ2-3; clone_size: .; cdr3_aa: CSARDFQRASTDTQYF; cdr3_nt: TGCAGTGCTAGAGATTTTCAGCGAGCTAGCACAGATACGCAGTATTTT
v_call: TRBV20-1; d_call: TRBD2; j_call: TRBJ2-7; clone_size: few; cdr3_aa: CSAPSGTSGGEQYF; cdr3_nt: TGCAGTGCTCCCTCCGGGACTAGCGGAGGTGAGCAGTACTTC
v_call: TRBV7-2; d_call: .; j_call: TRBJ2-3; clone_size: .; cdr3_aa: CASSLEVSVGTDTQYF; cdr3_nt: TGTGCCAGCAGCTTAGAGGTTTCCGTTGGCACAGATACGCAGTATTTT
v_call: TRBV7-2; d_call: TRBD1; j_call: TRBJ1-2; clone_size: few; cdr3_aa: CASSLLFDRVVGYTF; cdr3_nt: TGTGCCAGCAGCCTCCTATTTGACAGGGTAGTAGGCTACACCTTC
v_call: TRBV4-1; d_call: .; j_call: TRBJ1-5; clone_size: .; cdr3_aa: CASSQRKSNQPQHF; cdr3_nt: TGCGCCAGCAGCCAACGGAAAAGCAATCAGCCCCAGCATTTT
v_call: TRBV7-2; d_call: .; j_call: TRBJ1-5; clone_size: .; cdr3_aa: CASSLGRRSNQPQHF; cdr3_nt: TGTGCCAGCAGCTTGGGGAGGAGAAGCAATCAGCCCCAGCATTTT
v_call: TRBV12-3/TRBV12-4; d_call: .; j_call: TRBJ2-5; clone_size: .; cdr3_aa: CANSFGPDQETQYF; cdr3_nt: TGTGCCAACAGTTTTGGCCCAGACCAAGAGACCCAGTACTTC
v_call: TRBV12-3/TRBV12-4; d_call: .; j_call: TRBJ2-3; clone_size: .; cdr3_aa: CASSLMARADMQYF; cdr3_nt: TGTGCCAGCAGTTTAATGGCTAGAGCAGATATGCAGTATTTT
v_call: TRBV20-1; d_call: .; j_call: TRBJ1-5; clone_size: few; cdr3_aa: CSARSWPNQPQHF; cdr3_nt: TGCAGTGCTAGGTCTTGGCCAAATCAGCCCCAGCATTTT
v_call: TRBV7-8; d_call: TRBD1; j_call: TRBJ2-3; clone_size: .; cdr3_aa: CASSLADRWAPKVSYF; cdr3_nt: TGTGCCAGCAGCTTAGCGGACAGGTGGGCCCCCAAGGTATCGTATTTT
v_call: TRBV10-3; d_call: .; j_call: TRBJ2-5; clone_size: many; cdr3_aa: CAISVGGPQETQYF; cdr3_nt: TGTGCCATCAGTGTGGGGGGCCCTCAAGAGACCCAGTACTTC
v_call: TRBV6-2/TRBV6-3; d_call: TRBD2; j_call: TRBJ2-1; clone_size: .; cdr3_aa: CASSYDLSGGFGARDEQFF; cdr3_nt: TGTGCCAGCAGTTACGACCTTAGCGGGGGGTTTGGGGCTCGGGATGAGCAGTTCTTC
v_call: TRBV6-2/TRBV6-3; d_call: .; j_call: TRBJ1-3; clone_size: .; cdr3_aa: CASRTLVSTGPSGNTIYF; cdr3_nt: TGTGCCAGCAGAACCCTCGTCTCGACAGGACCGTCTGGAAACACCATATATTTT
v_call: TRBV27; d_call: .; j_call: TRBJ2-1; clone_size: few; cdr3_aa: CASSLSSPNEQFF; cdr3_nt: TGTGCCAGCAGTTTATCTTCTCCCAATGAGCAGTTCTTC
v_call: TRBV5-1; d_call: TRBD1; j_call: TRBJ1-1; clone_size: .; cdr3_aa: CASSSGQGARMNTEAFF; cdr3_nt: TGCGCCAGCAGCTCTGGACAGGGGGCCCGGATGAACACTGAAGCTTTCTTT
v_call: TRBV4-3; d_call: .; j_call: TRBJ2-3; clone_size: few; cdr3_aa: CASSQEQGHTDTQYF; cdr3_nt: TGCGCCAGCAGCCAAGAACAGGGCCACACAGATACGCAGTATTTT
v_call: TRBV7-2; d_call: .; j_call: TRBJ1-4; clone_size: few; cdr3_aa: CASSLASIREKLFF; cdr3_nt: TGTGCCAGCAGCTTAGCCAGCATCCGAGAAAAACTGTTTTTT
v_call: TRBV7-2; d_call: TRBD1; j_call: TRBJ1-2; clone_size: .; cdr3_aa: CASSQFRDSAPYGYTF; cdr3_nt: TGTGCCAGCAGTCAATTCCGGGACAGTGCACCATATGGCTACACCTTC
v_call: TRBV20-1; d_call: TRBD1; j_call: TRBJ1-1; clone_size: .; cdr3_aa: CSGSPFDRGLGEAFF; cdr3_nt: TGCAGTGGAAGCCCTTTCGACAGGGGGCTTGGTGAAGCTTTCTTT
v_call: TRBV20-1; d_call: .; j_call: TRBJ1-1; clone_size: few; cdr3_aa: CSARDRVGYTEAFF; cdr3_nt: TGCAGTGCTAGAGACAGGGTGGGGTACACTGAAGCTTTCTTT
v_call: TRBV20-1; d_call: .; j_call: TRBJ2-7; clone_size: .; cdr3_aa: CSAPPSGRSNEQYF; cdr3_nt: TGCAGTGCCCCGCCGAGCGGCCGTTCAAACGAGCAGTACTTC
v_call: TRBV7-2; d_call: .; j_call: TRBJ2-7; clone_size: few; cdr3_aa: CASGGHLLYEQYF; cdr3_nt: TGTGCCAGCGGGGGACATCTCCTCTACGAGCAGTACTTC
v_call: TRBV10-3; d_call: .; j_call: TRBJ2-3; clone_size: .; cdr3_aa: CAIKGGRDIDTQYF; cdr3_nt: TGTGCCATCAAGGGTGGGAGAGACATAGATACGCAGTATTTT
v_call: TRBV24-1; d_call: TRBD2; j_call: TRBJ2-1; clone_size: .; cdr3_aa: CATSDLHNLGAGGTNEQFF; cdr3_nt: TGTGCCACCAGTGATTTGCACAATTTAGGGGCGGGAGGAACCAATGAGCAGTTCTTC
v_call: TRBV20-1; d_call: .; j_call: TRBJ1-5; clone_size: .; cdr3_aa: CSAVPGASNQPQHF; cdr3_nt: TGCAGTGCTGTACCAGGGGCGAGCAATCAGCCCCAGCATTTT
v_call: TRBV18; d_call: .; j_call: TRBJ2-3; clone_size: .; cdr3_aa: CASSPSRNTDTQYF; cdr3_nt: TGTGCCAGCTCACCTTCTCGGAACACAGATACGCAGTATTTT
v_call: TRBV3-1; d_call: .; j_call: TRBJ1-1; clone_size: .; cdr3_aa: CASSQEMGRHTEAFF; cdr3_nt: TGTGCCAGCAGCCAAGAGATGGGCAGACACACTGAAGCTTTCTTT
v_call: TRBV4-1; d_call: .; j_call: TRBJ2-1; clone_size: few; cdr3_aa: CASSQDPIGRNNEQFF; cdr3_nt: TGCGCCAGCAGCCAAGATCCAATAGGCAGAAACAATGAGCAGTTCTTC
v_call: TRBV20-1; d_call: TRBD2; j_call: TRBJ2-5; clone_size: once; cdr3_aa: CSARYGTSGNVYEQYF; cdr3_nt: TGCAGTGCTAGGTACGGGACTAGCGGCAATGTCTATGAGCAGTACTTC
v_call: TRBV7-8; d_call: .; j_call: TRBJ2-7; clone_size: .; cdr3_aa: CASSLGLAGLSFHEQYF; cdr3_nt: TGTGCCAGCAGCTTAGGGCTCGCGGGATTGAGCTTCCACGAGCAGTACTTC
v_call: TRBV5-6; d_call: .; j_call: TRBJ2-2; clone_size: .; cdr3_aa: CASSHIQWSWELFF; cdr3_nt: TGTGCCAGCAGTCATATTCAGTGGTCATGGGAGCTGTTTTTT
v_call: TRBV6-2/TRBV6-3; d_call: .; j_call: TRBJ2-5; clone_size: .; cdr3_aa: CASSQGLSEEYF; cdr3_nt: TGTGCCAGCAGTCAGGGACTGAGCGAGGAGTACTTC